One sample yielded the 27 T cell receptor beta chains listed below, sequenced in a study of blood T cell repertoires in COVID-19. Data came from immunoSEQ multiplex PCR; TCRdb stores just in-frame clones and leaves some out. The data hold about 290,000 clones, with 85% observed a single time. Material for sequencing was peripheral blood. Receptors originate from a woman aged 50 to 60 with active or convalescent COVID-19.

The CDR3 protein is CASSRATGTSFFGSPLHF. CDR3 nucleotide sequence: TGTGCCAGCAGCCGAGCGACAGGGACCTCATTCTTTGGGTCACCCCTCCACTTT. The chain employs TRBV7-9 and TRBJ1-6; 7 bases map to TRBD1. The ends lost 5 bases at V and 10 bases at J; junction bases unmatched: 20. The CDR3 length is 18 residues. The germline gives CDR1 SEHNR, CDR2 FQNEAQ (reference sequence).

The CDR3 loop reads CASSLFYYPNTEAFF. The CDR3 nucleotides read TGCGCCAGCAGCTTATTCTACTACCCGAACACTGAAGCTTTCTTT. The chain recombines TRBV5-1 with TRBJ1-1; D uncertain. The V gene lost 2 bases and the J gene lost 1 base, with 12 bases spanning the gap. Germline V lookup: CDR1 SGHRS, CDR2 YFSETQ. This CDR3 contains 15 residues.

The gene calls are TRBV28 and TRBJ1-6, with 9 positions matching TRBD1. The V gene's germline CDR1 is MDHEN and CDR2 SYDVKM. V gave up 4 bases and J gave up 9 bases; unmatched junction bases: 7. The CDR3 contains 15 residues. CDR3 protein: CASSSPGQGVSPLHF. DNA for the CDR3: TGTGCCAGCAGTTCTCCGGGACAGGGCGTTTCACCCCTCCACTTT.

The count of this clone is one. The chain combines TRBV5-5 with TRBJ1-1; no definite D call. Germline loops: CDR1 SGHKS, CDR2 YYEKEE (reference sequence). V lost 2 bases, J lost 4 bases, and 12 bases lay in between. The length of the CDR3 is 14 residues. The CDR3 DNA follows: TGTGCCAGCAGCTTAGGTAGTTGGGCCACTGAAGCTTTCTTT. This codes for CASSLGSWATEAFF.

The rearrangement links TRBV7-2 to TRBJ2-7; D may be TRBD2 (6 bases). CDR1 is SGHTA and CDR2 is FQGNSA in the germline V gene. CDR3 length: 14 amino acids. Trimming took 0 bases from V and 6 from J, leaving 12 bases between them. The CDR3 loop reads CASSLAGERAEQYF. The CDR3, as DNA: TGTGCCAGCAGCTTAGCGGGGGAGCGGGCCGAGCAGTACTTC.

The V gene is TRBV6-5, the J gene TRBJ2-3, with D uncertain. The V gene lost 7 bases and the J gene lost 6 bases, with 11 bases spanning the gap. Germline CDR1 is MNHEY and CDR2 is SVGAGI. The CDR3 is 12 amino acids. CDR3 coding DNA: TGTGCCAGCACCCCCGCGCTTGATACGCAGTATTTT. It encodes CASTPALDTQYF.

The V gene is TRBV7-2, the J gene TRBJ1-1; a weak D match, TRBD1 (5 bases). V lost 2 bases and J 3 bases, leaving 10 bases between the germline ends. The CDR3 covers 14 residues. The germline V gene has CDR1 SGHTA and CDR2 FQGNSA. This chain's CDR3 is CASSLMGGYTEAFF. CDR3 in DNA: TGTGCCAGCAGCTTAATGGGGGGGTACACTGAAGCTTTCTTT.

The J gene is TRBJ2-3, the V gene TRBV15; 9 bases match TRBD1. Germline CDR1 reads LNHNV; CDR2 reads YYDKDF (reference sequence). V trimming: 1 base; J trimming: 4 bases; junction bases outside the gene matches: 6. The CDR3 runs 16 residues. The CDR3 DNA reads as TGTGCCACCAGCAGAGCGACAGGGGGGAGGGCAGATACGCAGTATTTT. Protein product: CATSRATGGRADTQYF.

This sequence joins TRBV7-9 and TRBJ2-1; TRBD2 aligns across 8 bases. CDR1 SEHNR and CDR2 FQNEAQ come from the germline V gene (reference sequence). The CDR3 loop spans 17 amino acids. V lost 4 bases to trimming and J lost 4 bases; unmatched junction nucleotides: 12. CDR3 coding DNA: TGTGCCAGCAGCTCTGCCCGGGGGGTAGCGGGGTACAATGAGCAGTTCTTC. It codes for CASSSARGVAGYNEQFF.

The chain is built from TRBV3-1 (or the pseudogene TRBV3-2) and TRBJ2-2; TRBD1 matches at 7 bases. CDR1 is LGHDT, CDR2 YNNKEL, per germline (reference sequence). This CDR3 region has 14 residues. V gave up 3 bases and J gave up 5 bases; unmatched junction bases: 3. This CDR3 reads CASSQTGFTGELFF. CDR3 in DNA: TGTGCCAGCAGCCAGACAGGGTTTACCGGGGAGCTGTTTTTT.

The rearrangement links TRBV2 to TRBJ2-5; 13 nucleotides match TRBD2. Germline V gives CDR1 SNHLY, CDR2 FYNNEI. This CDR3 has 16 residues. V shed 6 bases, J shed 5 bases, and the junction held 9 bases outside the gene matches. The CDR3 region is CASRRTSGSFEETQYF. Written as DNA, the CDR3 is TGTGCCAGCAGGAGGACTAGCGGGAGCTTTGAGGAGACCCAGTACTTC. The full variable domain, its missing parts supplied by reference TRBV2 and TRBJ2-5, is EPEVTQTPSHQVTQMGQEVILRCVPISNHLYFYWYRQILGQKVEFLVSFYNNEISEKSEIFDDQFSVERPDGSNFTLKIRSTKLEDSAMYFCASRRTSGSFEETQYFGPGTRLLVL.

The chain is built from TRBV7-2 and TRBJ1-2; D gene ambiguous. The germline V and J ends were trimmed by 1 base and 5 bases, with 11 bases remaining between them. The V gene's germline CDR1 is SGHTA and CDR2 FQGNSA. The CDR3 is made up of 14 amino acids. The CDR3 region is CASSLEVALYGYTF. The CDR3 DNA follows: TGTGCCAGCAGCTTAGAGGTAGCCCTGTATGGCTACACCTTC.

CDR3 amino acids: CASTPRVAGVVNEQFF. The CDR3 region has the DNA TGCGCCAGCACCCCAAGGGTAGCGGGAGTGGTCAATGAGCAGTTCTTC. This rearrangement joins TRBV4-1 to TRBJ2-1; 9 bases are shared with TRBD2. The CDR3 has 16 residues. The V gene end was trimmed by 7 bases and the J gene end by 6 bases; junction bases not matched to a gene: 13. Germline values: CDR1 MGHRA, CDR2 YSYEKL.

The rearrangement joins TRBV7-9 to TRBJ2-1; no firm D call. The V end lost 3 bases, the J end lost 7 bases, and 4 bases lay between the germline ends. The CDR3 runs to 11 residues. CDR1 is SEHNR, CDR2 FQNEAQ, per germline (reference sequence). The CDR3 sequence is CASSFMNEQFF. The CDR3 DNA reads TGTGCCAGCAGCTTCATGAATGAGCAGTTCTTC.

The chain has TRBV7-9 and TRBJ2-3; 7 bases map to TRBD2. The CDR3 runs 16 residues. Trimming took 5 bases from V and 1 from J; bases not matched to a gene: 9. Germline loops: CDR1 SEHNR, CDR2 FQNEAQ (reference sequence). The CDR3 bases are TGTGCCAGCAGCGGGCGGGACTATCAACGCACAGATACGCAGTATTTT. It yields the protein CASSGRDYQRTDTQYF.

V is TRBV6-5 and J is TRBJ1-1; 7 bases line up with TRBD1. The length of the CDR3 is 15 residues. CDR1 and CDR2 (germline): MNHEY, SVGAGI. The V segment lost 3 bases and the J segment 7 bases; nucleotides outside the gene matches: 11. The DNA for the CDR3 is TGTGCCAGCAGTTATATATGGGACAGTAGGAATGAAGCTTTCTTT. Encoded protein: CASSYIWDSRNEAFF.

V usage is TRBV27 and J usage is TRBJ1-3; D remains ambiguous. Germline loops: CDR1 MNHEY, CDR2 SMNVEV (reference sequence). This CDR3 spans 14 amino acids. Trimming pared 5 bases from V and 2 bases from J, leaving 10 bases between. The CDR3 sequence is CASSPLSTGNTIYF. CDR3 nucleotide sequence: TGTGCCAGCAGTCCCTTGAGCACTGGAAACACCATATATTTT.

The rearrangement links TRBV2 to TRBJ1-2, with a weak D call TRBD1 (5 bases). The CDR3 is 13 residues long. V was pared by 6 bases and J by 4 bases, with 12 bases between. CDR1 and CDR2 from the germline V gene are SNHLY and FYNNEI. The CDR3 coding sequence is TGTGCCAGCAGGCAGGGAAGGAGCTATGGCTACACCTTC. The encoded protein is CASRQGRSYGYTF.

The chain joins TRBV18 to TRBJ2-1; 9 nucleotides line up with TRBD1. CDR3 size: 17 residues. J lost 5 bases, V lost 5 bases, and 13 bases had no gene match. Looked up from germline, CDR1 is KGHSH and CDR2 is LQKENI. The CDR3 region has the DNA TGTGCCAGCTCAGCACATATCCCCGGGGACAGGGACAATGAGCAGTTCTTC. The encoded protein is CASSAHIPGDRDNEQFF.

V usage is TRBV27 and J usage is TRBJ1-2; 9 positions match TRBD1. With V trimmed by 5 bases and J by 3 bases, 10 bases remained unmatched. Germline assignment: CDR1 MNHEY and CDR2 SMNVEV (reference sequence). The CDR3 extends over 16 amino acids. The CDR3: CASSPGTGRSYYGYTF. The CDR3, as DNA: TGTGCCAGCAGTCCGGGGACAGGGCGGTCCTACTATGGCTACACCTTC.

The chain joins TRBV5-1 to TRBJ2-6; no reliable D call. Germline CDR1 is SGHRS and CDR2 is YFSETQ. Deletions cut 6 bases from V and 0 bases from J, with 7 bases between. The CDR3 sequence is 14 residues long. The CDR3 DNA is TGCGCCAGCAACTCAAACTCTGGGGCCAACGTCCTGACTTTC. Protein: CASNSNSGANVLTF. The entire variable domain, with the rest obtained from reference TRBV5-1 and TRBJ2-6, is as follows: KAGVTQTPRYLIKTRGQQVTLSCSPISGHRSVSWYQQTPGQGLQFLFEYFSETQRNKGNFPGRFSGRQFSNSRSEMNVSTLELGDSALYLCASNSNSGANVLTFGAGSRLTVL.

J is TRBJ2-5 and V is TRBV6-4; TRBD2 matches at 9 bases. This CDR3 is 13 amino acids long. Germline assignment: CDR1 MRHNA and CDR2 SNTAGT. Trimming at V came to 3 bases and at J to 8 bases, leaving 4 bases not matched to a gene. CDR3 in amino acids: CASSESSGTTQYF. The CDR3 DNA reads TGTGCCAGCAGTGAGTCTAGCGGGACTACCCAGTACTTC.

The chain joins TRBV18 to TRBJ2-2; D unresolved. The V gene lost 0 bases and the J gene lost 0 bases, with 8 bases spanning the gap. The CDR3 runs 16 residues. Germline values: CDR1 KGHSH, CDR2 LQKENI. DNA of the CDR3: TGTGCCAGCTCACCACCGAGCCTACCGAACACCGGGGAGCTGTTTTTT. It encodes CASSPPSLPNTGELFF.

The chain joins TRBV7-8 to TRBJ1-1; D unresolved. The CDR3 sequence is 11 residues long. In germline, CDR1 is SGHVS, CDR2 FQNEAQ. The V and J ends lost 5 bases and 7 bases respectively, with 8 bases between them. DNA of the CDR3: TGTGCCAGCAGCACCCGACTTGAAGCTTTCTTT. Residues: CASSTRLEAFF. The variable domain in full, completed from reference TRBV7-8 and TRBJ1-1, reads GAGVSQSPRYKVAKRGQDVALRCDPISGHVSLFWYQQALGQGPEFLTYFQNEAQLDKSGLPSDRFFAERPEGSVSTLKIQRTQQEDSAVYLCASSTRLEAFFGQGTRLTVV.

This chain joins TRBV10-1 and TRBJ1-1; D is possibly TRBD1 (6 bases). Germline V gene lookup returns CDR1 WNHNN and CDR2 SYGVQD (reference sequence). The CDR3 has 13 residues. Deletions cut 5 bases from V and 3 bases from J, with 10 bases between. CDR3 sequence: CASSSTGDTEAFF. For the CDR3, the DNA is TGCGCCAGCAGTTCGACAGGCGACACTGAAGCTTTCTTT.

The CDR3 nucleotides are TGTGCCAGCAGTGTTGCCGGGACTGTGGGGACCCAGTACTTC. Translating it yields CASSVAGTVGTQYF. The J gene is TRBJ2-5, the V gene TRBV2; D may be TRBD2 (6 bases). Trimming took 4 bases from V and 7 from J, leaving 16 bases between them. The CDR3 runs 14 residues. In germline, CDR1 is SNHLY, CDR2 FYNNEI.

The rearrangement uses TRBV24-1 and TRBJ2-1; 9 nucleotides agree with TRBD1. With 3 bases clipped from V and 4 bases from J, the junction kept 12 bases outside the gene matches. Germline V lookup: CDR1 KGHDR, CDR2 SFDVKD. The CDR3 is made up of 18 amino acids. CDR3 coding DNA: TGTGCCACCAGTGATCCCTCCAACCGGGACAGGGTTTACAATGAGCAGTTCTTC. The encoded protein is CATSDPSNRDRVYNEQFF.